This TCR beta chain was recovered during a study of OX40 agonist ivuxolimab in advanced cancers. Sequencing used immunoSEQ multiplex PCR; TCRdb keeps in-frame clones, though not all of them. The data contain under 80,000 clones, more than 75% of them singletons. The CDR3 runs 16 residues. Per the germline V gene, CDR1 is SEHNR and CDR2 is FQNEAQ (reference sequence). Trimming took 5 bases from V and 7 from J; bases not matched to a gene: 8. The material sequenced was CD4+ or CD8+ T cells sorted from blood, taken in a trial of the OX40 agonist ivuxolimab. This TCR was sampled from an adult with an advanced solid tumor such as melanoma, head and neck, liver or kidney cancer. V gene TRBV7-9 combines with J gene TRBJ2-2, with 12 bases matching TRBD1. CDR3 sequence reads: CASSPSGTGGDGELFF. The CDR3 DNA follows: TGTGCCAGCAGCCCGTCGGGGACAGGGGGCGACGGGGAGCTGTTTTTT.